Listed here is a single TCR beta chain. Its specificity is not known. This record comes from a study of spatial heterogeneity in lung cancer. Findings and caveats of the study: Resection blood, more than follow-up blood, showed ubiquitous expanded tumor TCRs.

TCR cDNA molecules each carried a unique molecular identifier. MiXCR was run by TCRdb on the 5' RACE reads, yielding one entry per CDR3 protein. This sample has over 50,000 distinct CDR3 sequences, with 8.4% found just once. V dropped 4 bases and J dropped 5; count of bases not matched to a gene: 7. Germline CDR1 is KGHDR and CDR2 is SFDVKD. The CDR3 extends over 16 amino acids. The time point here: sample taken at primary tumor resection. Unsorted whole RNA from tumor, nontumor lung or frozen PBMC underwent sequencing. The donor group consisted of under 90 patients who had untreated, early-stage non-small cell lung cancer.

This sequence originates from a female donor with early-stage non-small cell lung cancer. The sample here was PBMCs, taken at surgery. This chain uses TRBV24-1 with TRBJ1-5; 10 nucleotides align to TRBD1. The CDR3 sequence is CATSETGTGVDQPQHF. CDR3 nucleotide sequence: TGTGCCACCAGTGAGACCGGGACAGGGGTTGATCAGCCCCAGCATTTT.